Included here is one T cell receptor beta chain sequence, with context. The data belong to a study of blood T cell repertoires in COVID-19. Original processing notes: Amplification from reference gene primers served as the basis for estimated nucleated cell counts. Repertoires were generated with immunoSEQ multiplex PCR, while TCRdb's copy carries only in-frame clones and drops some. V and J calls and clone size are copied from that table; D and trimming were computed from the DNA. This table holds about 130,000 clones, about 86% found once. The V segment lost 6 bases and the J segment 5 bases; nucleotides outside the gene matches: 2. The germline gives CDR1 SNHLY, CDR2 FYNNEI. The CDR3 totals 13 residues.

This receptor was taken from a woman older than 75 with acute or convalescent COVID-19. The material sequenced was peripheral blood. The rearrangement joins TRBV2 to TRBJ2-7; 12 bases are a match to TRBD1. CDR3 sequence (DNA): TGTGCCAGCAGGGGGACAGGGGGCGACGAGCAGTACTTC. Protein: CASRGTGGDEQYF.